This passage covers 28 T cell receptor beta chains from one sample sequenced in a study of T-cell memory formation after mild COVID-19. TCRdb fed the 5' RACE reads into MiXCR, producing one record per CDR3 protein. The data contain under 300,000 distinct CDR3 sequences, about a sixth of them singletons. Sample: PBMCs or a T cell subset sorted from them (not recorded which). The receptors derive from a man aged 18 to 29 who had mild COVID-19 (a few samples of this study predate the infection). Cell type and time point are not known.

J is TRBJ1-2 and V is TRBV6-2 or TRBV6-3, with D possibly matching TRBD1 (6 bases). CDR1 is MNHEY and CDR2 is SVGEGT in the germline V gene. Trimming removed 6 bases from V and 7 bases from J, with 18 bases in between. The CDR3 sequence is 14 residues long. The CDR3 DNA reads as TGTGCCAGCAGCCTTGGACAGTTCAGAGTTGGCTACACCTTC. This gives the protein CASSLGQFRVGYTF.

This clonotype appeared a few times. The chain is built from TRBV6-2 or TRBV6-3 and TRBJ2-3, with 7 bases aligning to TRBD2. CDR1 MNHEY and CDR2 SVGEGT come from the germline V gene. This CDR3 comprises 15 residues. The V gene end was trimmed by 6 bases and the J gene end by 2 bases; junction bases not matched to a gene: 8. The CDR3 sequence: CASRETSRVTDTQYF. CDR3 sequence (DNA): TGTGCCAGCAGAGAGACTAGCAGAGTCACAGATACGCAGTATTTT.

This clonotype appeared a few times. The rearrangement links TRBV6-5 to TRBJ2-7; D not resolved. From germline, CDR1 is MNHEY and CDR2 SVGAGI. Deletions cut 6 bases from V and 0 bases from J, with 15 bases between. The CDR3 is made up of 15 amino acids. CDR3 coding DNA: TGTGCCAGCAGACCAACTCCTGTCGGCTCCTACGAGCAGTACGTC. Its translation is CASRPTPVGSYEQYV.

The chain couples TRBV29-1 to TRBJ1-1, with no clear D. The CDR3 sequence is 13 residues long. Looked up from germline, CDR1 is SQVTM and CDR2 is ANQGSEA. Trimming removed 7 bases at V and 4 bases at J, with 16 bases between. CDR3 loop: CSAGNGKGTEAFF. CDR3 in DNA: TGCAGCGCAGGAAACGGGAAGGGCACTGAAGCTTTCTTT.

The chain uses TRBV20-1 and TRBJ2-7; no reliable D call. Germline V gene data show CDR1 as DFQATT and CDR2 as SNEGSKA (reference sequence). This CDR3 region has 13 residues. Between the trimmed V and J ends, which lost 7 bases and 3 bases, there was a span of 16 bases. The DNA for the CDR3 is TGCAGTGTGACGCAGGCCCCTAACTACGAGCAGTACTTC. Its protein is CSVTQAPNYEQYF.

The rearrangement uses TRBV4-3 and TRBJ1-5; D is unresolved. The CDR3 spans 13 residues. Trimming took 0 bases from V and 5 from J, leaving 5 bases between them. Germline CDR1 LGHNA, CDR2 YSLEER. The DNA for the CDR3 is TGCGCCAGCAGCCAAGAGGGCGATCAGCCCCAGCATTTT. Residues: CASSQEGDQPQHF.

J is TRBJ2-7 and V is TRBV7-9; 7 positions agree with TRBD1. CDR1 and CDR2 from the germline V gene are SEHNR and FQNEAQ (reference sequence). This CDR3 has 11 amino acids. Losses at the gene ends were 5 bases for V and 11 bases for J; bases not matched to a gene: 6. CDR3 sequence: CASSLQGQEYF. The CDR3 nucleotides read TGTGCCAGCAGCCTACAGGGGCAGGAGTACTTC. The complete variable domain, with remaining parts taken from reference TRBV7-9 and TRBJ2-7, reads DTGVSQNPRHKITKRGQNVTFRCDPISEHNRLYWYRQTLGQGPEFLTYFQNEAQLEKSRLLSDRFSAERPKGSFSTLEIQRTEQGDSAMYLCASSLQGQEYFGPGTRLTVT.

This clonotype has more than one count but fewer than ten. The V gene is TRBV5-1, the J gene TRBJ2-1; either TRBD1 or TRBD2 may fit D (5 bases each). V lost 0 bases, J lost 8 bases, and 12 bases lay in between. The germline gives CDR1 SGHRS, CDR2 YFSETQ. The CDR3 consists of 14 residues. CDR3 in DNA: TGCGCCAGCAGCTTGGTTCAGGGAGAGGATGAGCAGTTCTTC. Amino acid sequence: CASSLVQGEDEQFF.

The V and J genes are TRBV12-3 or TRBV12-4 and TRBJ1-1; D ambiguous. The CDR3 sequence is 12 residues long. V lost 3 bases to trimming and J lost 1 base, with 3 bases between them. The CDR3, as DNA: TGTGCCAGCAGTTTCTGGAACACTGAAGCTTTCTTT. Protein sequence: CASSFWNTEAFF.

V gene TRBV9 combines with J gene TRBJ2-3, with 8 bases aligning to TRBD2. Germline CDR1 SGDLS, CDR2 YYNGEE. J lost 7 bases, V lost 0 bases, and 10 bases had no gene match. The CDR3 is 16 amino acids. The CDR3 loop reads CASSVEPGGPGNTQYF. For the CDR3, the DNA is TGTGCCAGCAGCGTAGAGCCGGGGGGGCCAGGGAATACGCAGTATTTT.

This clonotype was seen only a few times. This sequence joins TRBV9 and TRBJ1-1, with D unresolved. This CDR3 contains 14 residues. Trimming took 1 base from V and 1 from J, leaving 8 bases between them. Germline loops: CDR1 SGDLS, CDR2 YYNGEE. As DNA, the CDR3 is TGTGCCAGCAGCGTAATCGCAGAGAACACTGAAGCTTTCTTT. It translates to CASSVIAENTEAFF.

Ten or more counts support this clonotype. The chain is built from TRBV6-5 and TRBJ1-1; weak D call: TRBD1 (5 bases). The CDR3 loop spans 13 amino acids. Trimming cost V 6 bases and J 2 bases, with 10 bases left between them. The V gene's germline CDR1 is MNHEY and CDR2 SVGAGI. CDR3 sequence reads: CASRRQLNTEAFF. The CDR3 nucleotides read TGTGCCAGCAGACGACAGTTAAACACTGAAGCTTTCTTT.

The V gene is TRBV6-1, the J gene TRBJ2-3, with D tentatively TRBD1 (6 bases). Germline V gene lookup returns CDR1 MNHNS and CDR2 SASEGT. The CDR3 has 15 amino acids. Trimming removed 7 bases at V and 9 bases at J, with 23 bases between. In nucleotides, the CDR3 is TGTGCCAGCAATCCACTACTTACAGGGACCCAGACGCAGTATTTT. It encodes CASNPLLTGTQTQYF.

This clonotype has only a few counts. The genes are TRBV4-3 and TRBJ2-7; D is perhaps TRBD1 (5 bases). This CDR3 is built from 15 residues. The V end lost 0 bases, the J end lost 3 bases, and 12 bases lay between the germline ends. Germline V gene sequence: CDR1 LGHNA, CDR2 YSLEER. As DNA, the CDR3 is TGCGCCAGCAGCCAAGAGGGGCAGGACCGCTACGAGCAGTACTTC. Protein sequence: CASSQEGQDRYEQYF.

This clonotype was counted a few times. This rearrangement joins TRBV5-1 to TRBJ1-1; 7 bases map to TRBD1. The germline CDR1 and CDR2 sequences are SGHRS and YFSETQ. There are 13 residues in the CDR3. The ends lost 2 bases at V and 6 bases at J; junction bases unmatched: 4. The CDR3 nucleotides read TGCGCCAGCAGCTTAGGGACAGCTTCTGAAGCTTTCTTT. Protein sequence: CASSLGTASEAFF.

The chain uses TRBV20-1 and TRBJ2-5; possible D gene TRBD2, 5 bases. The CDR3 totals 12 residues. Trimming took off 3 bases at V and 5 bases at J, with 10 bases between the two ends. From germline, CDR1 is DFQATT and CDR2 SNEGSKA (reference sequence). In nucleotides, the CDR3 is TGCAGTGCTAGCCCGGGAAGGGAGACCCAGTACTTC. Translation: CSASPGRETQYF.

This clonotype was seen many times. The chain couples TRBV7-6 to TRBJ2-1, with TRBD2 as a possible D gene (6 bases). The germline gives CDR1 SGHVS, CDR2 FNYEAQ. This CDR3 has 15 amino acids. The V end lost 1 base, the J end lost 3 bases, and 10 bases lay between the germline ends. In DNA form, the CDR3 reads TGTGCCAGCAGCTTAGAAGGGACTCGCTACAATGAGCAGTTCTTC. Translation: CASSLEGTRYNEQFF.

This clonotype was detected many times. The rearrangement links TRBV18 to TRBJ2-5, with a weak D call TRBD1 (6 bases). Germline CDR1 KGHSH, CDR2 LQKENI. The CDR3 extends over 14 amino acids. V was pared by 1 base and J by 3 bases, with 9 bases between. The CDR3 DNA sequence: TGTGCCAGCTCACCACTGACAGGAGAAGAGACCCAGTACTTC. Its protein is CASSPLTGEETQYF.

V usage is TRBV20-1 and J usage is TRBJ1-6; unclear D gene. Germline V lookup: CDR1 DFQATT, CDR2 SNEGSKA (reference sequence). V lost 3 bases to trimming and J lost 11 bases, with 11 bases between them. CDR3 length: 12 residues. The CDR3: CSARENEAPLHF. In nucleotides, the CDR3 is TGCAGTGCTAGGGAAAATGAGGCACCCCTCCACTTT.

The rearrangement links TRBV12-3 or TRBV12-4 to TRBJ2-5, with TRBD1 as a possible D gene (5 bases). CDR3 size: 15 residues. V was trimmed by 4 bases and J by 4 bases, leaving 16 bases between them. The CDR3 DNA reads TGTGCCAGCAGTTCCCCAGGGATCCACGCAGAGACCCAGTACTTC. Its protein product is CASSSPGIHAETQYF.

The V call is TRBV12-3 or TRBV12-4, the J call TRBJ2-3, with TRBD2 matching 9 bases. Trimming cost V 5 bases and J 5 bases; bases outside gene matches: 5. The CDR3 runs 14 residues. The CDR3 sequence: CASSVLAGRDTQYF. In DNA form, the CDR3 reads TGTGCCAGCAGTGTCCTAGCGGGGAGAGATACGCAGTATTTT.

The CDR3 region has the DNA TGTGCCAGTAGTACTGACAGGGGGCTAGATTCACCCCTCCACTTT. It encodes CASSTDRGLDSPLHF. The chain is built from TRBV19 and TRBJ1-6, with 10 bases identical to TRBD1. The CDR3 is 15 residues long. The J segment lost 8 bases and the V segment lost 4 bases, leaving 5 bases of the junction unmatched. Germline CDR1 and CDR2: LNHDA and SQIVND (reference sequence). The full variable domain, in which reference TRBV19 and TRBJ1-6 provide the parts outside the CDR3, is DGGITQSPKYLFRKEGQNVTLSCEQNLNHDAMYWYRQDPGQGLRLIYYSQIVNDFQKGDIAEGYSVSREKKESFPLTVTSAQKNPTAFYLCASSTDRGLDSPLHFGNGTRLTVT.

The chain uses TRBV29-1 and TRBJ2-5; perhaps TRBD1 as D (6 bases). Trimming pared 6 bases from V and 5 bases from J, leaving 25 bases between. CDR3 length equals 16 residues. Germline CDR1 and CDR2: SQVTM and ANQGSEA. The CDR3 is CSVARWGQPHGETQYF. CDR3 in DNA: TGCAGCGTGGCACGGTGGGGACAACCTCATGGGGAGACCCAGTACTTC.

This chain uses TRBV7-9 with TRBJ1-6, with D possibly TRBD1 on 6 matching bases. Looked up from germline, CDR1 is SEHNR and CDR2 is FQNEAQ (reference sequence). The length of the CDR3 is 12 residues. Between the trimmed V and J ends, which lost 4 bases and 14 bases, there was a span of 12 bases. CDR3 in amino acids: CASSSQGSALHF. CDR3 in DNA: TGTGCCAGCAGCTCTCAGGGGTCTGCCCTCCACTTT.

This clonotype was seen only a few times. The CDR3 is CASMEGAYEQYF. CDR3 bases: TGTGCCAGCATGGAAGGCGCCTACGAGCAGTACTTC. V is TRBV25-1 and J is TRBJ2-7; D gene unclear. The germline V gene encodes CDR1 MGHDK and CDR2 SYGVNS. The CDR3 length is 12 residues. V shed 7 bases and J shed 2 bases, with 9 bases lying between them.

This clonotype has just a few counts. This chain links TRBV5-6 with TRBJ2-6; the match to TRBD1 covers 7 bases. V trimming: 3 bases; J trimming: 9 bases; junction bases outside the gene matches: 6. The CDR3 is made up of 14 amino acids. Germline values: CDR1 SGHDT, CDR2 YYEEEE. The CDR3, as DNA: TGTGCCAGCAGCTCCGGGACAGAGTTCAACGTCCTGACTTTC. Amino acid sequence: CASSSGTEFNVLTF.

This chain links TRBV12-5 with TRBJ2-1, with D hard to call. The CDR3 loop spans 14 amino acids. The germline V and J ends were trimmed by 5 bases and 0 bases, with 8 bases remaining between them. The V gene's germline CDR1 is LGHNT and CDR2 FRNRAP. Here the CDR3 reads CASGPRNSYNEQFF. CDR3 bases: TGTGCTAGTGGTCCGCGGAACTCCTACAATGAGCAGTTCTTC.

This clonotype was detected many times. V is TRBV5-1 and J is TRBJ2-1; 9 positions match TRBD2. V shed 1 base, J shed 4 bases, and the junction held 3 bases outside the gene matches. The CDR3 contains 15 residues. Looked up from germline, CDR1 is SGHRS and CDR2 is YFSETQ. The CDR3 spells CASSLLAGSYNEQFF. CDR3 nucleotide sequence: TGCGCCAGCAGCTTGCTAGCGGGGAGTTACAATGAGCAGTTCTTC. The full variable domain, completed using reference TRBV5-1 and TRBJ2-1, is KAGVTQTPRYLIKTRGQQVTLSCSPISGHRSVSWYQQTPGQGLQFLFEYFSETQRNKGNFPGRFSGRQFSNSRSEMNVSTLELGDSALYLCASSLLAGSYNEQFFGPGTRLTVL.